This entry is about one TCR beta chain. A few counts support this clone. Its antigen specificity is not known. Per-base qualities were not stored, and no clone one base away is much larger. The sample originates from a study of OX40 agonist ivuxolimab in advanced cancers. About the full investigation: Ivuxolimab was a fully human IgG2 agonistic monoclonal antibody targeting the costimulatory receptor OX40 (CD134). Intravenous ivuxolimab was administered to patients every 2 weeks at six dose levels: 0.01, 0.1, 0.3, 1.5, 3 and 10 mg/kg. Of the 52 patients in dose escalation, about 20 had hepatocellular carcinoma, some 15 had melanoma, 9 had renal cell carcinoma and 9 had head and neck cancer. In the dose-escalation cohort, more than 80% of patients were male, and the mean age was 60 years with a range of roughly 23 to 79. Prior anti-PD-1, anti-PD-L1 or anti-CTLA-4 therapy was permitted, and less than 45% of dose-escalation patients had received checkpoint inhibitors. Partial responses occurred in three dose-escalation patients, of whom one had hepatocellular carcinoma and two had cutaneous melanoma. Peripheral TCRbeta sequencing aimed to test whether ivuxolimab altered TCR sequence diversity and caused clonal T-cell expansion. The paper covers the monotherapy dose-escalation part of the phase I ivuxolimab trial, which included N of about 50 patients. Results and caveats for the whole study, not just this receptor: The antigen specificity of the clonally expanded peripheral T cells was not determined. After ivuxolimab, expanded clones were on average more numerous among CD8+ T cells than among CD4+ T cells. Clonal expansion of both CD4+ and CD8+ blood T cells was observed from baseline to week 6 at doses 0.1 to 3.0 mg/kg. In the 0.1-3.0 mg/kg groups, partial responders had among the lowest normalized peripheral clonal expansion, particularly in CD8+ T cells. Low levels of normalized T-cell clonal expansion were also shown by some nonresponding patients.

The trial excluded patients who had a history of autoimmune disease or who were on systemic immunosuppression. In every dose cohort, peripheral blood was drawn for TCR sequencing at baseline, cycle 4 day 1, and cycle 7 day 1. Samples were obtained from an open-label, multicenter, first-in-human phase I dose-escalation trial of ivuxolimab. Adults with locally advanced or metastatic melanoma, renal cell carcinoma, hepatocellular carcinoma or head and neck squamous cell carcinoma were enrolled in the trial. CD4+ and CD8+ T cells were sorted separately from peripheral blood before TCR sequencing. For sequencing of the TCRbeta CDR3 region, genomic DNA was extracted from the sorted cells. TCRbeta CDR3 regions were sequenced using the immunoSEQ Assay. In its TCRdb copy, this immuneACCESS table keeps in-frame sequences only and misses some clones. Where compared with another copy, unresolved V genes explain less than half of these, and the others have no known cause. This sample holds 75,000 to 95,000 clones; approximately 89% were observed only once. Around 0.2% of the sample is in the top ten clones.

The germline V gene yields SNHLY for CDR1 and FYNNEI for CDR2. From the cysteine up to the phenylalanine, the CDR3 has a length of 13 residues. Of the read, only the CDR3 DNA is kept; its 39 bases are in frame from base 1. The junction shows trimming of 3 bases on V and 8 bases on J, plus 13 bases between the germline ends. Sequencing used CD4+ or CD8+ T cells sorted from blood, obtained in a trial of the OX40 agonist ivuxolimab. Recombination linked TRBV2 to TRBJ1-2; the D gene is not confidently resolved. The clonotype was recovered from an adult with an advanced solid tumor such as melanoma, head and neck, liver or kidney cancer. The sequenced DNA: TGTGCCAGCAGTGATGCGGTTTTTAGGGGCTACACCTTC. It specifies CASSDAVFRGYTF.